The rows below give T cell receptor beta chains drawn from one sample of a study of monozygotic twins with inflammatory bowel disease. TCRdb re-called the 5' RACE reads and gives one entry per CDR3 protein, without DNA. The sample has about 380,000 distinct CDR3 sequences. The material sequenced was blood. These receptors were collected from a human donor with ulcerative colitis or Crohn's disease, or a healthy co-twin of an affected twin (not recorded which). Each CDR3 is given with its conserved first and last residue. The order of the fields is V gene, J gene, CDR3 protein.

>TRBV5-1|TRBJ2-7
CASSSAPNSDEQYF
>TRBV15|TRBJ2-3
CATSRDQRTTDTQYF
>TRBV20-1|TRBJ2-5
CSARDRPRGGETQYF
>TRBV6-2/TRBV6-3|TRBJ2-3
CASSPAGSTDTQYF
>TRBV7-9|TRBJ2-7
CASSRLGQGYEQYF
>TRBV5-1|TRBJ1-2
CASSLGGASTYGYTF
>TRBV6-5|TRBJ2-7
CAGSYSGRVHEQYF
>TRBV4-1|TRBJ2-7
CASSLQGYSGDYEQYF
>TRBV7-2|TRBJ2-7
CASSLGPGPSYEQYF
>TRBV6-2/TRBV6-3|TRBJ2-1
CAGRALHYNEQFF
>TRBV15|TRBJ2-7
CATSRFQTGGPYEQYF
>TRBV12-3/TRBV12-4|TRBJ1-5
CASSSVRDNQPQHF
>TRBV2|TRBJ1-5
CASSESTGYSNQPQHF
>TRBV28|TRBJ1-1
CASSYQFTENTEAFF
>TRBV7-9|TRBJ2-3
CASSLPRTVTDTQYF
>TRBV18|TRBJ1-5
CASSPSGANQPQHF
>TRBV20-1|TRBJ1-2
CSASYPGQGATGGYTF
>TRBV25-1|TRBJ2-7
CASSDDRDSKTYF
>TRBV14|TRBJ2-7
CASSPHLRIRVYEQYF
>TRBV20-1|TRBJ2-7
CSAGPLYEQYF
>TRBV5-1|TRBJ2-2
CASTLEAFPSQGGELFF
>TRBV4-2|TRBJ1-4
CASSQGGQIQGVFF
>TRBV10-3|TRBJ2-3
CAISESTVAGVTDTQYF
>TRBV11-1|TRBJ2-7
CASSFGRRRSYEQYF
>TRBV5-1|TRBJ1-1
CASSLDLEGVNTEAFF
>TRBV20-1|TRBJ1-4
CSASEAAAGNEKLFF
>TRBV11-2|TRBJ2-7
CASSLGMALVEQYF
>TRBV4-3|TRBJ1-2
CASSTRTHYGYTF
>TRBV5-1|TRBJ2-3
CASSPGQGASTDTQYF
>TRBV4-3|TRBJ2-5
CASSQGLAGGLQETQYF
>TRBV4-1|TRBJ2-7
CASSQDRGYMDAYEQYF
>TRBV5-4|TRBJ2-1
CASSLFMGTSYNEQFF
>TRBV21-1|TRBJ1-2
CASSGQGVGYTF
>TRBV4-3|TRBJ1-4
CASSQDGGTLNEKLFF
>TRBV20-1|TRBJ2-7
CSARDQGGRGHEQYF
>TRBV2|TRBJ2-2
CASIRDRGLQGTGELFF
>TRBV4-2|TRBJ1-5
CASSQKTGWGKSQPQHF
>TRBV20-1|TRBJ1-5
CSAHDRANQPQHF
>TRBV2|TRBJ1-5
CASSERVYSNQPQHF
>TRBV5-5|TRBJ1-4
CASSFLTGTPEKLFF
>TRBV5-4|TRBJ2-1
CASSFALLAGGFSYNEQFF
>TRBV12-3/TRBV12-4|TRBJ2-3
CASSSRGLADPDTQYF
>TRBV5-6|TRBJ1-2
CASSFAGAEGYTF
>TRBV12-3/TRBV12-4|TRBJ2-3
CASTSSGLAGGPGTQYF
>TRBV5-1|TRBJ2-1
CASSLPPERGGDNEQFF
>TRBV7-2|TRBJ2-5
CASSLVWGHGTQETQYF
>TRBV12-3/TRBV12-4|TRBJ2-5
CASSLPFRVETQYF
>TRBV27|TRBJ2-5
CASSFRSIGIYQETQYF
>TRBV12-3/TRBV12-4|TRBJ1-1
CASSSSSQGNTEAFF
>TRBV20-1|TRBJ2-1
CSARARQGRNEQFF
>TRBV30|TRBJ1-1
CAWSLPGGSNTEAFF